The sequence of this T cell receptor (beta chain) was determined in a study of T cells in Graves' hyperthyroidism and ophthalmopathy. Graves' hyperthyroidism showing no ophthalmopathy progression within 18 months was considered stable. This clonotype was recorded at least ten times. TCR beta CDR3 sequences were amplified from RNA transcripts. The TCR CDR3 first-round RT-PCR relied on the HTBI primer set. TCRdb passed the multiplex PCR reads through MiXCR, listing each CDR3 protein once. Of about 700,000 distinct CDR3 sequences in the sample, 14% were seen once. J lost 7 bases, V lost 5 bases, and 7 bases had no gene match. The length of the CDR3 is 14 residues. Germline CDR1 DFQATT, CDR2 SNEGSKA (reference sequence).

Sequenced input: blood. This chain connects TRBV20-1 to TRBJ2-2; the match to TRBD2 covers 10 bases. The sequence was collected from a woman aged 18-30 years with Graves' hyperthyroidism. The CDR3 DNA reads as TGCAGTGCTGCCGGGACTAGCGAATTCGGGGAGCTGTTTTTT. Translation: CSAAGTSEFGELFF.